Below, one T cell receptor (beta chain) is given with its context. The data stem from a study of shared clonotypes between healthy human individuals. Using immunoSEQ multiplex PCR, the repertoire was profiled, and TCRdb retains in-frame clones only, with some absent. The sample has 2 million to 3 million clones; over 85% are singletons. The CDR3 totals 14 residues. Trimming stripped 1 base from V and 4 bases from J, with 10 bases between. CDR1 SGHRS and CDR2 YFSETQ come from the germline V gene. The source of this sequence is a man aged 18 to 30 in good health. The chain employs TRBV5-1 and TRBJ2-3; a weak D match, TRBD1 (6 bases). Sequencing used naive CD4+ T cells sorted from blood. Subset denoted: CD45RA+ positively selected. Written as DNA, the CDR3 is TGCGCCAGCAGCTTGACAGGGACGGCAGATACGCAGTATTTT. Translation: CASSLTGTADTQYF.